The rows below give T cell receptor beta chains drawn from one sample of a study of cytomegalovirus exposure and HLA in healthy donors. TCRdb's copy holds only in-frame clones and misses some; the assay was immunoSEQ multiplex PCR. Of some 110,000 clones detected, around 74% appear once; the ten largest clones hold around 1.5%. The sample consisted of PBMCs. The receptor source for this set is a woman between 18 and 29 years old in good health and CMV-seronegative. Both conserved end residues are part of each CDR3. Clone size is given for some rows only: seen once, a few or many times, or a class if the clone is expanded.

v_gene: TRBV5-1
abundance: few
j_gene: TRBJ2-3
CDR3aa: CASSPGVLTDTQYF

v_gene: TRBV7-6
abundance: .
j_gene: TRBJ2-2
CDR3aa: CASGSGQGYTGELFF

v_gene: TRBV27
abundance: .
j_gene: TRBJ1-2
CDR3aa: CASSFGQGVNGYTF

v_gene: TRBV27
abundance: once
j_gene: TRBJ1-5
CDR3aa: CASSFYPSTGRPQHF

v_gene: TRBV5-1
abundance: .
j_gene: TRBJ2-2
CDR3aa: CASSLPQEGPGGNTGELFF

v_gene: TRBV7-2
abundance: .
j_gene: TRBJ1-2
CDR3aa: CASSLDSSGYTF

v_gene: TRBV6-5
abundance: .
j_gene: TRBJ1-5
CDR3aa: CASRGYSNQPQHF

v_gene: TRBV5-4
abundance: few
j_gene: TRBJ1-6
CDR3aa: CASSLAGGNSPLHF

v_gene: TRBV15
abundance: .
j_gene: TRBJ2-7
CDR3aa: CATSRGGSSYEQYF

v_gene: TRBV28
abundance: .
j_gene: TRBJ2-5
CDR3aa: CASRGLGGYQETQYF

v_gene: TRBV7-6
abundance: .
j_gene: TRBJ2-7
CDR3aa: CASSSGTGGGYEQYF

v_gene: TRBV18
abundance: .
j_gene: TRBJ1-1
CDR3aa: CASSPDRGTEAFF

v_gene: TRBV27
abundance: .
j_gene: TRBJ1-5
CDR3aa: CASSLYSPDRGQGQPQHF

v_gene: TRBV5-1
abundance: once
j_gene: TRBJ1-1
CDR3aa: CASSLTGMNTEAFF

v_gene: TRBV2
abundance: .
j_gene: TRBJ2-5
CDR3aa: CASSSGTGQETQYF

v_gene: TRBV4-1
abundance: .
j_gene: TRBJ2-3
CDR3aa: CASSQGTGKRADTQYF

v_gene: TRBV5-4
abundance: once
j_gene: TRBJ1-6
CDR3aa: CASSLAAGSSYNSPLHF

v_gene: TRBV29-1
abundance: .
j_gene: TRBJ1-1
CDR3aa: CSVARGYDTEAFF

v_gene: TRBV25-1
abundance: .
j_gene: TRBJ1-6
CDR3aa: CASSESVSGSLHF

v_gene: TRBV4-2
abundance: .
j_gene: TRBJ1-3
CDR3aa: CASNPGGLRSGNTIYF

v_gene: TRBV4-1
abundance: .
j_gene: TRBJ1-1
CDR3aa: CASSPGVMNTEAFF

v_gene: TRBV7-2
abundance: .
j_gene: TRBJ2-1
CDR3aa: CASSPQTSGGLYNEQFF

v_gene: TRBV10-3
abundance: .
j_gene: TRBJ1-6
CDR3aa: CAISEAILNSPLHF

v_gene: TRBV14
abundance: .
j_gene: TRBJ2-3
CDR3aa: CASSQTAGGPWVTDTQYF

v_gene: TRBV6-5
abundance: .
j_gene: TRBJ2-1
CDR3aa: CASSYTTAPYNEQFF

v_gene: TRBV5-1
abundance: .
j_gene: TRBJ2-7
CDR3aa: CASSSGLAERYEQYF

v_gene: TRBV9
abundance: .
j_gene: TRBJ1-1
CDR3aa: CASSVDPDGGVEAFF

v_gene: TRBV5-4
abundance: .
j_gene: TRBJ2-3
CDR3aa: CASSLDSGGTDTQYF

v_gene: TRBV19
abundance: .
j_gene: TRBJ1-1
CDR3aa: CASTTSWRAAEAFF

v_gene: TRBV10-3
abundance: .
j_gene: TRBJ1-4
CDR3aa: CAISEAYTGANEKLFF

v_gene: TRBV2
abundance: .
j_gene: TRBJ1-5
CDR3aa: CASSEEDNSNQPQHF

v_gene: TRBV7-8
abundance: .
j_gene: TRBJ2-5
CDR3aa: CASSLRGGATETQYF

v_gene: TRBV5-1
abundance: .
j_gene: TRBJ1-3
CDR3aa: CASSVFVVDSGNTIYF

v_gene: TRBV5-1
abundance: .
j_gene: TRBJ1-1
CDR3aa: CASSLPGSSAFF

v_gene: TRBV27
abundance: .
j_gene: TRBJ2-7
CDR3aa: CASSRIGGNEQYF

v_gene: TRBV28
abundance: .
j_gene: TRBJ1-5
CDR3aa: CASSPGGAQHF

v_gene: TRBV19
abundance: once
j_gene: TRBJ2-2
CDR3aa: CAIPGQKTGELFF

v_gene: TRBV7-8
abundance: .
j_gene: TRBJ1-1
CDR3aa: CASSLALTGTAFF

v_gene: TRBV11-2
abundance: once
j_gene: TRBJ2-5
CDR3aa: CASSRGGVAQYF

v_gene: TRBV5-1
abundance: once
j_gene: TRBJ1-4
CDR3aa: CASSLGNRVEKLFF

v_gene: TRBV30
abundance: .
j_gene: TRBJ1-2
CDR3aa: CAWRTVGTGNYGYTF

v_gene: TRBV4-2
abundance: once
j_gene: TRBJ2-3
CDR3aa: CASSQEGTGGNTDTQYF

v_gene: TRBV5-1
abundance: .
j_gene: TRBJ1-1
CDR3aa: CASSLAPGGGTEAFF

v_gene: TRBV7-3
abundance: few
j_gene: TRBJ2-7
CDR3aa: CASSPGTGLEQYF

v_gene: TRBV7-2
abundance: .
j_gene: TRBJ1-6
CDR3aa: CASSGRTGLAYSPLHF

v_gene: TRBV29-1
abundance: .
j_gene: TRBJ2-1
CDR3aa: CSVAGAKVNEQFF

v_gene: TRBV9
abundance: .
j_gene: TRBJ2-2
CDR3aa: CASSQNTGELFF

v_gene: TRBV2
abundance: .
j_gene: TRBJ1-1
CDR3aa: CASSDRRRAMNTEAFF

v_gene: TRBV29-1
abundance: .
j_gene: TRBJ1-1
CDR3aa: CSVVWGEGTEAFF

v_gene: TRBV5-6
abundance: .
j_gene: TRBJ2-1
CDR3aa: CASSPTGVAGENEQFF

v_gene: TRBV5-1
abundance: .
j_gene: TRBJ1-1
CDR3aa: CASSLAEWYGTEAFF

v_gene: TRBV6-6
abundance: .
j_gene: TRBJ1-4
CDR3aa: CASSYFGTSNEKLFF

v_gene: TRBV29-1
abundance: .
j_gene: TRBJ2-7
CDR3aa: CSVATIASYEQYF

v_gene: TRBV2
abundance: .
j_gene: TRBJ1-2
CDR3aa: CASSEQFLKNRGTNYGYTF

v_gene: TRBV10-2
abundance: .
j_gene: TRBJ1-1
CDR3aa: CASTRQGPNTEAFF